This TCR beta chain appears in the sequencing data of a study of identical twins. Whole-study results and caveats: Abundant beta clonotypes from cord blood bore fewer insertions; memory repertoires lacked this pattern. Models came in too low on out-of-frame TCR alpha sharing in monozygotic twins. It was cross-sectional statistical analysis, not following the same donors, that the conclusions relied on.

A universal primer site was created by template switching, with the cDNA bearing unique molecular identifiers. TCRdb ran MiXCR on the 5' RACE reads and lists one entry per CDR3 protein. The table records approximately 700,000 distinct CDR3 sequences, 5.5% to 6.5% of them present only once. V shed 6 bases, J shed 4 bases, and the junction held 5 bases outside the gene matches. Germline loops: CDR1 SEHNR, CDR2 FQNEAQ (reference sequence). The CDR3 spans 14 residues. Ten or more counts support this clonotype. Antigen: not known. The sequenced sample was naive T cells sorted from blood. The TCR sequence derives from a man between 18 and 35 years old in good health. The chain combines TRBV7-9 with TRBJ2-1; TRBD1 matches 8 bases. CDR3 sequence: CASRPGQEYNEQFF. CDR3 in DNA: TGTGCCAGCAGACCGGGACAGGAGTACAATGAGCAGTTCTTC. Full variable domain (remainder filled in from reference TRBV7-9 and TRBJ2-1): DTGVSQNPRHKITKRGQNVTFRCDPISEHNRLYWYRQTLGQGPEFLTYFQNEAQLEKSRLLSDRFSAERPKGSFSTLEIQRTEQGDSAMYLCASRPGQEYNEQFFGPGTRLTVL.